This TCR beta chain was sequenced for a study of blood T cell repertoires in COVID-19. Overall study context: PBMCs, B-cell-depleted T cells, or T cells provided the cDNA or gDNA that made up the material.

Here immunoSEQ multiplex PCR was the method, and the copy in TCRdb shows in-frame clones only, minus some. The profile covers 350,000 or so clones, with 65% to 85% appearing a single time and under 3% taken by the ten largest. The CDR3 contains 13 residues. From germline, CDR1 is LGHDT and CDR2 YNNKEL (reference sequence). Trimming stripped 3 bases from V and 6 bases from J, with 11 bases between. The sequence was obtained from a man aged 25-40 years with active or convalescent COVID-19. The V and J genes are TRBV3-1 (or the pseudogene TRBV3-2) and TRBJ1-1; D unclear. The sequencing input was peripheral blood. The CDR3 loop is CASSQKREAEAFF. DNA for the CDR3: TGTGCCAGCAGCCAGAAAAGGGAGGCTGAAGCTTTCTTT.